One sample yielded the 26 T cell receptor beta chains listed below, sequenced in a study of early T cells in non-severe SARS-CoV-2 infection. MiXCR, applied by TCRdb to the 5' RACE reads, yields one record per CDR3 protein. The sample has about 54,000 distinct CDR3 sequences, roughly 8.2% seen once. The source material was whole blood, sampled at baseline. Receptors were obtained from an adult who was a healthcare worker with PCR-confirmed SARS-CoV-2 infection or an uninfected control (not recorded which).

In its sample, this clonotype was seen a few times. This chain uses TRBV7-8 with TRBJ2-5; 7 bases are a match to TRBD2. This CDR3 contains 14 residues. With V trimmed by 5 bases and J by 13 bases, 16 bases remained unmatched. Germline V gives CDR1 SGHVS, CDR2 FQNEAQ. The CDR3: CASSPHRLAVGRYF. In DNA, the CDR3 is TGTGCCAGCAGCCCTCACCGACTAGCCGTGGGGAGGTACTTC.

The chain couples TRBV29-1 to TRBJ2-7, with D tentatively TRBD2 (5 bases). Trimming removed 7 bases from V and 10 bases from J, with 23 bases in between. CDR3 length: 13 amino acids. Germline CDR1 reads SQVTM; CDR2 reads ANQGSEA. The CDR3 spells CSARSRGQMLQYF. As DNA, the CDR3 is TGCAGCGCCCGTTCCCGGGGTCAGATGCTACAGTACTTC.

This rearrangement joins TRBV6-5 to TRBJ2-7; tentative D call: TRBD2 (6 bases). CDR1 MNHEY and CDR2 SVGAGI come from the germline V gene. CDR3 size: 14 residues. Trimming removed 2 bases from V and 3 bases from J, with 11 bases in between. CDR3 DNA sequence: TGTGCCAGCAGTTACGGTCTAGCGAACTACGAGCAGTACTTC. As protein: CASSYGLANYEQYF.

This clonotype has more than one count but fewer than ten. This CDR3 reads CASSESSWTGNTEAFF. In nucleotides, the CDR3 is TGCGCCAGCAGTGAGTCGTCTTGGACAGGGAACACTGAAGCTTTCTTT. V usage is TRBV10-1 and J usage is TRBJ1-1; 7 positions match TRBD1. The trim removed 0 bases at V and 1 base at J, leaving 5 bases unmatched. The CDR3 is made up of 16 amino acids. Germline assignment: CDR1 WNHNN and CDR2 SYGVQD (reference sequence).

This clonotype was observed a handful of times. V is TRBV12-3 or TRBV12-4 and J is TRBJ1-2; no clear D gene. The CDR3 runs to 13 residues. V was trimmed by 6 bases and J by 4 bases, leaving 12 bases between them. CDR3: CASSTTASYGYTF. The CDR3 DNA reads as TGTGCCAGCAGCACTACAGCGAGCTATGGCTACACCTTC.

This clonotype has a handful of counts. This chain connects TRBV7-2 to TRBJ2-3; 11 bases map to TRBD2. The CDR3 totals 15 residues. From germline, CDR1 is SGHTA and CDR2 FQGNSA. Trimming took 4 bases from V and 4 from J; bases not matched to a gene: 4. In DNA form, the CDR3 reads TGTGCCAGCAGCTCTCTAGCGGGAGGCCCAGATACGCAGTATTTT. Translation gives CASSSLAGGPDTQYF.

This clonotype has ten or more counts. The CDR3 protein is CASSFRAEAFF. The CDR3 DNA is TGTGCCAGCAGCTTTCGGGCGGAAGCTTTCTTT. This chain joins TRBV7-9 and TRBJ1-1; D ambiguous. V was trimmed by 3 bases and J by 8 bases, leaving 7 bases between them. This CDR3 region has 11 residues. Germline V gene data show CDR1 as SEHNR and CDR2 as FQNEAQ (reference sequence).

This clonotype has ten or more counts. V and J are TRBV7-9 and TRBJ2-4; 7 positions match TRBD2. J gave up 7 bases and V 7 bases, and 13 bases lay outside the gene matches. Germline loops: CDR1 SEHNR, CDR2 FQNEAQ (reference sequence). This CDR3 is 15 amino acids long. CDR3 sequence: CASTLGSAGENIQYF. The CDR3 coding sequence is TGTGCCAGCACGCTCGGTTCGGCGGGGGAGAACATTCAGTACTTC. The complete variable domain, with remaining parts taken from reference TRBV7-9 and TRBJ2-4, reads DTGVSQNPRHKITKRGQNVTFRCDPISEHNRLYWYRQTLGQGPEFLTYFQNEAQLEKSRLLSDRFSAERPKGSFSTLEIQRTEQGDSAMYLCASTLGSAGENIQYFGAGTRLSVL.

This clonotype was seen only a few times. The CDR3 DNA sequence: TGTGCCAGCAGTTATACAGGGCGGGCTGAAAAACTGTTTTTT. It specifies CASSYTGRAEKLFF. This chain connects TRBV6-5 to TRBJ1-4; TRBD1 might be the D (6 bases). Germline values: CDR1 MNHEY, CDR2 SVGAGI. Between the trimmed V and J ends, which lost 3 bases and 7 bases, there was a span of 12 bases. The CDR3 loop spans 14 amino acids.

The chain has TRBV7-6 and TRBJ2-3, with D hard to call. CDR1 and CDR2 (germline): SGHVS, FNYEAQ. Trimming shortened V by 5 bases and J by 1 base, and 16 bases separated the two germline ends. This CDR3 region has 16 residues. DNA of the CDR3: TGTGCCAGCAGCCTAAACCCTGACTGGGGCACAGATACGCAGTATTTT. Amino acids: CASSLNPDWGTDTQYF.

This clonotype was detected only a few times. The V call is TRBV20-1, the J call TRBJ2-7, with D perhaps TRBD2 (6 bases). Germline V gives CDR1 DFQATT, CDR2 SNEGSKA (reference sequence). Trimming took 6 bases from V and 4 from J, leaving 19 bases between them. This CDR3 region has 14 residues. The CDR3 region has the DNA TGCAGTGCGGAGGGAAGCCTTATTCAATACGAGCAGTACTTC. Its protein product is CSAEGSLIQYEQYF.

The V call is TRBV12-3 or TRBV12-4, the J call TRBJ2-7; D is perhaps TRBD1 (6 bases). With 7 bases removed from V and 7 bases from J, the gap between germline ends came to 11 bases. The length of the CDR3 is 11 residues. In DNA form, the CDR3 reads TGTGCCAGCACCCTCGACAGGGAGCAGTACTTC. Residues: CASTLDREQYF.

CDR3 in amino acids: CASSPPLGTYEQYF. Here the CDR3 DNA reads TGTGCCAGCTCACCACCGCTGGGGACCTACGAGCAGTACTTC. The chain has TRBV18 and TRBJ2-7; D is unclear. Trimming left V 0 bases short and J 2 bases short, with 8 bases between. The CDR3 length is 14 residues. Germline lookup yields CDR1 KGHSH and CDR2 LQKENI.

This clonotype was seen only a few times. CDR3 amino acids: CARMGVTSYEQYF. CDR3 nucleotides: TGTGCCCGGATGGGTGTTACATCCTACGAGCAGTACTTC. The rearrangement uses TRBV30 and TRBJ2-7, with D hard to call. This CDR3 has 13 amino acids. Germline assignment: CDR1 GTSNPN and CDR2 SVGIG (reference sequence). Trimming took off 8 bases at V and 1 base at J, with 15 bases between the two ends.

This clonotype was seen ten or more times. The chain employs TRBV12-3 or TRBV12-4 and TRBJ1-1; D not certain. V was pared by 2 bases and J by 5 bases, with 6 bases between. The CDR3 covers 12 residues. CDR3 residues: CASSLFDTEAFF. The CDR3 nucleotides are TGTGCCAGCAGTTTATTTGATACTGAAGCTTTCTTT.

Worth noting for this clonotype: Since the CDR3 does not end with the conserved phenylalanine or tryptophan, this likely comes from a read error. No DNA is shown, since the ends of the CDR3 on it are uncertain; the CDR3 is the one TCRdb lists. J is TRBJ2-3 and V is TRBV6-6; the listed D gene, TRBD2, was not tested against the DNA. From its first to its last residue, the CDR3 has 12 amino acids. CDR1 and CDR2 (germline): MNHNY, SVGAGI (reference sequence). This CDR3 is CASSYSGRAPPA.

This clonotype was detected ten times or more. The V gene is TRBV19, the J gene TRBJ2-2, with TRBD1 as a possible D gene (5 bases). Germline V gene data show CDR1 as LNHDA and CDR2 as SQIVND (reference sequence). The CDR3 consists of 14 residues. V lost 7 bases and J 6 bases, leaving 15 bases between the germline ends. CDR3 DNA: TGTGCCAGTACCCTCCCAGGGAAGGCCGGGGAGCTGTTTTTT. Translated, it gives CASTLPGKAGELFF.

The chain carries TRBV5-6 and TRBJ2-3, with 9 bases that match TRBD1. The CDR3 loop spans 15 amino acids. Losses at the gene ends were 4 bases for V and 2 bases for J; bases not matched to a gene: 5. The germline gives CDR1 SGHDT, CDR2 YYEEEE. The CDR3 DNA is TGTGCCAGCAGCGAACGGGACAGGGCCACAGATACGCAGTATTTT. It specifies CASSERDRATDTQYF.

This clonotype was recorded at least ten times. The rearrangement uses TRBV27 and TRBJ2-7; a possible D gene is TRBD1 (5 bases). The CDR3 is 17 amino acids. V was trimmed by 3 bases and J by 2 bases, leaving 20 bases between them. CDR1 is MNHEY and CDR2 is SMNVEV in the germline V gene (reference sequence). CDR3 region: CASSFGQGWAKPYEQYF. The CDR3, as DNA: TGTGCCAGCAGTTTCGGGCAGGGATGGGCTAAGCCCTACGAGCAGTACTTC.

This clonotype was found many times. This chain links TRBV5-4 with TRBJ2-5; TRBD2 aligns across 7 bases. With 2 bases clipped from V and 5 bases from J, the junction kept 6 bases outside the gene matches. The CDR3 consists of 14 residues. Germline CDR1 and CDR2: SGHNT and YYREEE (reference sequence). CDR3 sequence: CASSFLGGDETQYF. For the CDR3, the DNA is TGTGCCAGCAGCTTCCTTGGGGGGGATGAGACCCAGTACTTC.

The chain employs TRBV2 and TRBJ2-7, with D unresolved. The CDR3 has 14 amino acids. Per germline, CDR1 SNHLY and CDR2 FYNNEI. Trimming removed 5 bases at V and 2 bases at J, with 13 bases between. CDR3 sequence reads: CASSLVETAYEQYF. The CDR3 DNA follows: TGTGCCAGCAGTTTAGTGGAGACGGCCTACGAGCAGTACTTC.

V usage is TRBV19 and J usage is TRBJ2-6; D not certain. The V and J ends lost 2 bases and 14 bases respectively, with 10 bases between them. Germline V CDR1 and CDR2: LNHDA, SQIVND (reference sequence). The CDR3 consists of 12 residues. CDR3 in DNA: TGTGCCAGTAGTATATCCCCGGCCTTCCTGACTTTC. Encoded protein: CASSISPAFLTF.

This clonotype was counted between two and nine times. The chain combines TRBV20-1 with TRBJ2-4; D not certain. Germline V gene lookup returns CDR1 DFQATT and CDR2 SNEGSKA (reference sequence). This CDR3 region has 15 residues. The V end was cut by 0 bases, the J end by 3 bases, with 12 bases between. CDR3: CSARDSRQYKNIQYF. The CDR3 DNA is TGCAGTGCTAGAGATTCAAGGCAGTACAAAAACATTCAGTACTTC.

This clonotype was observed a few times. The chain uses TRBV6-2 or TRBV6-3 and TRBJ2-1; D gene unclear. This CDR3 region has 13 residues. In germline, CDR1 is MNHEY, CDR2 SVGEGT. V dropped 0 bases and J dropped 9 bases, with 9 bases sitting between them. This CDR3 is CASSYSQLGEQFF. The DNA of the CDR3 is TGTGCCAGCAGTTACTCACAGTTGGGTGAGCAGTTCTTC.

This clonotype came up a few times. This chain uses TRBV23-1 with TRBJ1-5; D is unclear. TRBV23-1 is assigned to the ORF class and has an uncertain function. The CDR3 is 16 residues long. The V end was cut by 0 bases, the J end by 3 bases, with 12 bases between. CDR3 nucleotide sequence: TGCGCCAGCAGTCAATCAAGACAACGGAACAATCAGCCCCAGCATTTT. This gives the protein CASSQSRQRNNQPQHF.

This clonotype was found many times. The chain carries TRBV5-1 and TRBJ2-5; D possibly corresponds to TRBD2 (6 bases). V lost 4 bases and J lost 2, with 12 bases in between. The germline CDR1 and CDR2 sequences are SGHRS and YFSETQ. The CDR3 extends over 14 amino acids. The DNA for the CDR3 is TGCGCCAGCAGCGCCCTAGCGAGACAAGAGACCCAGTACTTC. Translating gives CASSALARQETQYF.